A single sample gave rise to the 4 T cell receptor beta chains below, sequenced in a study of early T cells in non-severe SARS-CoV-2 infection. In TCRdb, the 5' RACE reads were re-called with MiXCR into one record per CDR3 protein. The sample holds about 37,000 distinct CDR3 sequences, about 5.2% seen once. The sample in question was whole blood, obtained at baseline. The origin of the receptors is an adult who was a healthcare worker with PCR-confirmed SARS-CoV-2 infection or an uninfected control (not recorded which).

This clonotype is classed as large (0.1 to 1%). This chain uses TRBV6-5 with TRBJ1-2; the match to TRBD1 covers 7 bases. Germline V gene sequence: CDR1 MNHEY, CDR2 SVGAGI. The CDR3 totals 14 residues. The V and J ends lost 9 bases and 2 bases, in that order; junction bases with no gene match: 9. The CDR3, as DNA: TGTGCCAGTACCCCAGGGGGGCGGAACTATGGCTACACCTTC. Protein product: CASTPGGRNYGYTF.

The V gene is TRBV7-2, the J gene TRBJ2-1; 7 nucleotides agree with TRBD2. CDR1 is SGHTA, CDR2 FQGNSA, per germline. The CDR3 runs 16 residues. V lost 5 bases, J lost 0 bases, and 7 bases stayed unmatched. DNA for the CDR3: TGTGCCAGCAGCCCCTCGGGACTAACCTCCTACAATGAGCAGTTCTTC. Residues: CASSPSGLTSYNEQFF.

This clonotype appeared many times. The V and J genes are TRBV4-3 and TRBJ2-1; TRBD2 matches 12 bases. Per the germline V gene, CDR1 is LGHNA and CDR2 is YSLEER. V lost 5 bases and J lost 6; bases outside the gene matches: 14. The CDR3 loop spans 18 amino acids. The CDR3 DNA sequence: TGCGCCAGCAGCTTAAGATCGGGCGGGGGACTAGCGGGCAATGAGCAGTTCTTC. This encodes CASSLRSGGGLAGNEQFF.

This clonotype was seen at least ten times. This chain joins TRBV20-1 and TRBJ1-5, with D possibly matching TRBD1 (5 bases). Germline V gene data show CDR1 as DFQATT and CDR2 as SNEGSKA (reference sequence). Trimming took off 3 bases at V and 3 bases at J, with 9 bases between the two ends. The CDR3 sequence is 13 residues long. The CDR3 nucleotides read TGCAGTGCTAGCCGAGGGGACAATCAGCCCCAGCATTTT. Its translation: CSASRGDNQPQHF.